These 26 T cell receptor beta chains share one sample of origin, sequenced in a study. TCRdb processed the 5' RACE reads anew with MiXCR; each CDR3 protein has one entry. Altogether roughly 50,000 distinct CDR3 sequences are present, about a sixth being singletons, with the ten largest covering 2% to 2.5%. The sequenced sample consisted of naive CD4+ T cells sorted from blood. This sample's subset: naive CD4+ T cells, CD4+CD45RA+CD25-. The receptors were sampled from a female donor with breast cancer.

CDR3 sequence: CASSQDLGPEGIKQYF. The CDR3 DNA reads TGCGCCAGCAGCCAAGATTTGGGCCCCGAGGGAATTAAGCAGTACTTC. V usage is TRBV4-1 and J usage is TRBJ2-7; perhaps TRBD2 as D (5 bases). Trimming stripped 0 bases from V and 8 bases from J, with 20 bases between. Germline loops: CDR1 MGHRA, CDR2 YSYEKL. This CDR3 region has 16 residues.

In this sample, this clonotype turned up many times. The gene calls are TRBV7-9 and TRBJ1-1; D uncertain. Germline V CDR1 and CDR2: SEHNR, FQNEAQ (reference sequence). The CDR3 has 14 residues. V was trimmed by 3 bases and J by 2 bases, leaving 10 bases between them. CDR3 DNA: TGTGCCAGCAGCTTTGACGGTTACAACACTGAAGCTTTCTTT. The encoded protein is CASSFDGYNTEAFF.

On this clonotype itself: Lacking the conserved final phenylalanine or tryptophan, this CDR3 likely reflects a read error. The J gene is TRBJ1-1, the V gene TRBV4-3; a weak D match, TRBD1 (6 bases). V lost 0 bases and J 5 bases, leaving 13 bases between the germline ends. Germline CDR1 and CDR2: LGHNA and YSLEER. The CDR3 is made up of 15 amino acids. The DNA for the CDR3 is TGCGCCAGCAGCCAAGATAACAGGGCGGGTACTGAAGCTTTCCTT. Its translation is CASSQDNRAGTEAFL.

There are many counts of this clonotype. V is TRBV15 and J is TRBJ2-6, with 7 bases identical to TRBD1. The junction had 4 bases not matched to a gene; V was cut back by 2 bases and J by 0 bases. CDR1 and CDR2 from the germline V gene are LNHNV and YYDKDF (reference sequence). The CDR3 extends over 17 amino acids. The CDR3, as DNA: TGTGCCACCAGCAGACTACAGGGGCTCTCTGGGGCCAACGTCCTGACTTTC. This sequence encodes CATSRLQGLSGANVLTF.

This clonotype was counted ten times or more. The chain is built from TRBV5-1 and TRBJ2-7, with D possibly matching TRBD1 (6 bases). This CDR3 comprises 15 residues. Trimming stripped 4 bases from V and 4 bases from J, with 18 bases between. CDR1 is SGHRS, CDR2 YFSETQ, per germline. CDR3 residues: CASSASGASTYEQYF. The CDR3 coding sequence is TGCGCCAGCAGCGCTTCAGGGGCCTCGACTTACGAGCAGTACTTC.

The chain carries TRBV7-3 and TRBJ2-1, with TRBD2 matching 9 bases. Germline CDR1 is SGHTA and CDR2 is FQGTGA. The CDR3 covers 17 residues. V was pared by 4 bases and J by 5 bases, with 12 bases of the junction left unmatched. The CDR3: CASSSFETLAGDNEQFF. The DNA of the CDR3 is TGTGCCAGCAGCTCTTTCGAGACACTAGCGGGTGACAATGAGCAGTTCTTC.

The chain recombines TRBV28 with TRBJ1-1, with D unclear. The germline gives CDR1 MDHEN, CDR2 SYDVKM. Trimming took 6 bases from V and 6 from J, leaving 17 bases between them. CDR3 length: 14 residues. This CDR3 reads CASRSNVGIAEAFF. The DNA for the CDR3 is TGTGCCAGCAGATCCAACGTGGGTATCGCTGAAGCTTTCTTT.

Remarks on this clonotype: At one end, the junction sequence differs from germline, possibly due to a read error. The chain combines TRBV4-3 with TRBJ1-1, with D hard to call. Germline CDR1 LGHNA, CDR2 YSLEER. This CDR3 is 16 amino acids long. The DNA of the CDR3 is TGCGCCAGCGGCCAAGGTTTAGGAGGTGAAAACACTGAAGCTTTCTTT. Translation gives CASGQGLGGENTEAFF.

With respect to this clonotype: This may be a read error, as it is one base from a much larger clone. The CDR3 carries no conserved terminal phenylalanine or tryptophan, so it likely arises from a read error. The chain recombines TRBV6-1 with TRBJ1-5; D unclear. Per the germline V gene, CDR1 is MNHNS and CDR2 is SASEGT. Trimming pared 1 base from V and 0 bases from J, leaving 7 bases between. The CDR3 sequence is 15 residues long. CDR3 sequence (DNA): TGTGCCAGCAGTGAAGTTCTCAATAGCAATCAGCCCCAGCATTCT. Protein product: CASSEVLNSNQPQHS.

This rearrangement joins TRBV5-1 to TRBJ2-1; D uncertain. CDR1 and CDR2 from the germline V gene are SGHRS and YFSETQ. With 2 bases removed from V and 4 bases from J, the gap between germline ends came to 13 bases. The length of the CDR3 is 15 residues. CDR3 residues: CASSLPRTNYNEQFF. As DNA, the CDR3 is TGCGCCAGCAGCTTACCTAGGACCAATTACAATGAGCAGTTCTTC.

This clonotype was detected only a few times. This CDR3 reads CASSLAARGNSPLHF. CDR3 coding DNA: TGTGCCAGCAGCTTAGCAGCCAGGGGAAATTCACCCCTCCACTTT. This sequence joins TRBV7-8 and TRBJ1-6, with D perhaps TRBD1 (6 bases). The CDR3 length is 15 residues. Trimming cost V 0 bases and J 7 bases, with 10 bases left between them. CDR1 is SGHVS and CDR2 is FQNEAQ in the germline V gene.

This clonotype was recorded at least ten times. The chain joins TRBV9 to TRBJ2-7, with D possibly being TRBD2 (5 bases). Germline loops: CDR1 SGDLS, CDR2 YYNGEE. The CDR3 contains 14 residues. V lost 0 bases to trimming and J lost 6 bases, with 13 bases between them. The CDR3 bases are TGTGCCAGCAGCGTAGCGGCAGCTCGGGGCGAGCAGTACTTC. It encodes CASSVAAARGEQYF.

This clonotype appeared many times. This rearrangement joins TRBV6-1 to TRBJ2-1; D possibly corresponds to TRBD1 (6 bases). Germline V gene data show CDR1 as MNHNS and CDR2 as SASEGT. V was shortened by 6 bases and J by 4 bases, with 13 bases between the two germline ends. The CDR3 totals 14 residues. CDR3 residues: CASRRSGAYNEQFF. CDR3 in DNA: TGTGCCAGCAGGCGCTCAGGGGCATACAATGAGCAGTTCTTC.

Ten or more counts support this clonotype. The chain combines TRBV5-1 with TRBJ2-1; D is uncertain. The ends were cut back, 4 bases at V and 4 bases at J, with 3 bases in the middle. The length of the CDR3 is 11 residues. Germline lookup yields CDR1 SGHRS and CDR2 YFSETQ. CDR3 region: CASSEYNEQFF. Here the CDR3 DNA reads TGCGCCAGCAGCGAGTACAATGAGCAGTTCTTC.

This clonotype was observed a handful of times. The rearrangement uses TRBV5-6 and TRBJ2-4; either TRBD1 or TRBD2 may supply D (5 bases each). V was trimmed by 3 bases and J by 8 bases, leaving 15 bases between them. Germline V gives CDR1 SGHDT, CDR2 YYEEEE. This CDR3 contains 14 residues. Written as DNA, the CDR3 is TGTGCCAGCAGCTCGAGGGACGAAGGGGACATTCAGTACTTC. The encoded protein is CASSSRDEGDIQYF.

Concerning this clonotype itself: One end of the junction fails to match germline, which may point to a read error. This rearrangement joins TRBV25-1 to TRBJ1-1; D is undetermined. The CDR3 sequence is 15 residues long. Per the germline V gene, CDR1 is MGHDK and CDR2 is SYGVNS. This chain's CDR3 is CASGDPGAGNTEAFF. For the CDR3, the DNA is TGTGCCAGCGGTGATCCGGGTGCTGGAAACACTGAAGCTTTCTTT.

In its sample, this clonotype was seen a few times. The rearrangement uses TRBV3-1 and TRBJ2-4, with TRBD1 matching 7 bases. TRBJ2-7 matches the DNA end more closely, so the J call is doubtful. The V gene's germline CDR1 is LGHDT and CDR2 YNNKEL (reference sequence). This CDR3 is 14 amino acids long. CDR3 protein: CASSQGSTGVEQYF. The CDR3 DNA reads TGTGCCAGCAGCCAAGGGTCTACAGGGGTCGAGCAGTACTTC.

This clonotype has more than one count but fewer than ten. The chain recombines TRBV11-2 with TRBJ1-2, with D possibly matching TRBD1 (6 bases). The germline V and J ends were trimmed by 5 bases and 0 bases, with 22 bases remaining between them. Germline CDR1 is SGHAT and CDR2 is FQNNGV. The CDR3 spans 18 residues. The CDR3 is CASSQDSQTRSANYGYTF. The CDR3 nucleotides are TGTGCCAGCAGCCAGGACAGCCAAACTCGGTCGGCTAACTATGGCTACACCTTC.

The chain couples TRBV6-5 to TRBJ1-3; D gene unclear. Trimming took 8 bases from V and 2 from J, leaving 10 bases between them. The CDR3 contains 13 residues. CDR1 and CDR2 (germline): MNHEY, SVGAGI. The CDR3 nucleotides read TGTGCCAGCGCAAAGGAAACTGGAAACACCATATATTTT. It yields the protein CASAKETGNTIYF.

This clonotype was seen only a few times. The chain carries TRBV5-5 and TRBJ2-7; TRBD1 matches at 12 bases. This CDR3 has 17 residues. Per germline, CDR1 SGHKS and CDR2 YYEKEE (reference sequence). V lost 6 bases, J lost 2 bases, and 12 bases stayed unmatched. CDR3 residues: CASTLSPGQGAAYEQYF. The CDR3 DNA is TGTGCCAGCACCCTCTCCCCGGGACAGGGGGCCGCCTACGAGCAGTACTTC.

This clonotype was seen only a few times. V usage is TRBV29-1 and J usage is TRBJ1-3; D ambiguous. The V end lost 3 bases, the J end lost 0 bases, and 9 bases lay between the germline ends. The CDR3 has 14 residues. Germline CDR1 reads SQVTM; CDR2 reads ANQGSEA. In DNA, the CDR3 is TGCAGCGTTGATGAAAGGTACTCTGGAAACACCATATATTTT. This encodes CSVDERYSGNTIYF.

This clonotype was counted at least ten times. The CDR3 protein is CASSPRGDGTGELFF. In DNA, the CDR3 is TGCGCCAGCAGCCCAAGGGGGGATGGCACCGGGGAGCTGTTTTTT. The V call is TRBV4-3, the J call TRBJ2-2; D tentatively reads TRBD1 or TRBD2 (6 bases each). The CDR3 spans 15 residues. Germline V lookup: CDR1 LGHNA, CDR2 YSLEER. V was clipped by 4 bases and J by 4 bases, with 13 bases between them.

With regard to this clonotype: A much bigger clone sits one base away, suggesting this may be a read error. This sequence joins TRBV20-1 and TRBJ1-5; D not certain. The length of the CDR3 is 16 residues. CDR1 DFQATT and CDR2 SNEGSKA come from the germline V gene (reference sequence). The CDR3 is CSASPYTAPSNQPQPF. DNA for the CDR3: TGCAGTGCTAGCCCCTATACAGCCCCTAGCAATCAGCCCCAGCCTTTT.

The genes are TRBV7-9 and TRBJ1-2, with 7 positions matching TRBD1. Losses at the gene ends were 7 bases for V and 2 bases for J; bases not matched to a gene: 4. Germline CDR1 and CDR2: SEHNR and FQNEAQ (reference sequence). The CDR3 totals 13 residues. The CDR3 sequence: CASNQGGNYGYTF. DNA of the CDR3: TGTGCCAGCAATCAGGGGGGGAACTATGGCTACACCTTC.

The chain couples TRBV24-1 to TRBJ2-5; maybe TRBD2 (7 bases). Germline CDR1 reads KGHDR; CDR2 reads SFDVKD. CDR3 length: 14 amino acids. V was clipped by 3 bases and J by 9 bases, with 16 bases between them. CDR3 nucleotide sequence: TGTGCCACCAGTGATCCCGGGACTAAGGGGGCCCAGTACTTC. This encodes CATSDPGTKGAQYF.

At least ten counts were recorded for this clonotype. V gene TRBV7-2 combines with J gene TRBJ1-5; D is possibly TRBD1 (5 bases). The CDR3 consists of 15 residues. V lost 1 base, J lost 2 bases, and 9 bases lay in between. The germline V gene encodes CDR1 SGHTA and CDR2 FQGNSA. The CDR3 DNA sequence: TGTGCCAGCAGCTTAGGAGGGGATGGCAATCAGCCCCAGCATTTT. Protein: CASSLGGDGNQPQHF.